This entry lists 8 T cell receptor beta chains sequenced from one sample in a study of early T cells in non-severe SARS-CoV-2 infection. TCRdb re-called the 5' RACE reads with MiXCR, one entry per CDR3 protein. Of around 60,000 distinct CDR3 sequences in the sample, under 10% were seen once. Sequencing was performed on whole blood. These receptors were obtained from an adult who was a healthcare worker with PCR-confirmed SARS-CoV-2 infection or an uninfected control (not recorded which).

This clonotype has ten or more counts. This chain links TRBV7-2 with TRBJ2-1, with unresolved D. CDR1 and CDR2 (germline): SGHTA, FQGNSA. The CDR3 length is 15 residues. Trimming took 2 bases from V and 6 from J, leaving 14 bases between them. CDR3 sequence (DNA): TGTGCCAGCAGCTTAAGCTCCCTGGCGATCAATGAGCAGTTCTTC. Translated: CASSLSSLAINEQFF.

This clonotype occurred many times. This chain connects TRBV6-5 to TRBJ2-3; 9 bases agree with TRBD1. The V gene end was trimmed by 6 bases and the J gene end by 3 bases; junction bases not matched to a gene: 7. Germline lookup yields CDR1 MNHEY and CDR2 SVGAGI. The CDR3 contains 15 residues. The CDR3 nucleotides are TGTGCCAGCAGAGTGGGACAGGGTGCAACAGATACGCAGTATTTT. Translated, it gives CASRVGQGATDTQYF.

There are a few counts of this clonotype. The chain has TRBV11-2 and TRBJ2-1; possible D gene TRBD1, 6 bases. Trimming removed 5 bases at V and 8 bases at J, with 19 bases between. The CDR3 totals 15 residues. Germline lookup yields CDR1 SGHAT and CDR2 FQNNGV. The CDR3 loop is CASSPRGHRAYEQFF. The CDR3 DNA sequence: TGTGCCAGCAGCCCTCGCGGTCACAGGGCCTATGAGCAGTTCTTC.

In this sample, this clonotype turned up many times. The chain combines TRBV6-6 with TRBJ1-2; D is possibly TRBD1 (5 bases). In germline, CDR1 is MNHNY, CDR2 SVGAGI (reference sequence). V was shortened by 2 bases and J by 2 bases, with 9 bases between the two germline ends. This CDR3 spans 14 amino acids. CDR3 in amino acids: CASSYPGGNYGYTF. CDR3 DNA: TGTGCCAGCAGTTACCCCGGGGGGAACTATGGCTACACCTTC.

This sequence joins TRBV11-3 and TRBJ2-1, with D possibly matching TRBD1 (6 bases). CDR1 and CDR2 from the germline V gene are SGHNT and YENEEA. CDR3 length equals 14 residues. Between the trimmed V and J ends, which lost 5 bases and 7 bases, there was a span of 15 bases. The CDR3: CASSPAGDRNEQFF. The DNA for the CDR3 is TGTGCCAGCAGCCCCGCGGGCGACAGGAATGAGCAGTTCTTC.

This clonotype has a single count. With a much larger clone just one base away, this may be a read error. This chain uses TRBV20-1 with TRBJ2-7; 14 bases fit TRBD2. The CDR3 length is 16 residues. The germline CDR1 and CDR2 sequences are DFQATT and SNEGSKA (reference sequence). V was pared by 4 bases and J by 5 bases, with 10 bases of the junction left unmatched. CDR3 loop: CSAKGTSGSIDHEQYF. The DNA of the CDR3 is TGCAGTGCTAAAGGGACTAGCGGGAGCATCGACCACGAGCAGTACTTC.

The chain combines TRBV12-2 with TRBJ2-1. TRBV12-2 is a known pseudogene. This CDR3 spans 15 amino acids. The CDR3 DNA is TGTGCAAGTCGCTTTTCCCCAAACCCCGACAATGAGCAGTTCTTC. It is translated as CASRFSPNPDNEQFF.

The V gene is TRBV4-1, the J gene TRBJ2-7; D is undetermined. CDR3 length: 13 residues. Per germline, CDR1 MGHRA and CDR2 YSYEKL. Deletions cut 5 bases from V and 3 bases from J, with 11 bases between. The DNA of the CDR3 is TGCGCCAGCAGCTTACGGACCATCTACGAGCAGTACTTC. Translated, it gives CASSLRTIYEQYF.